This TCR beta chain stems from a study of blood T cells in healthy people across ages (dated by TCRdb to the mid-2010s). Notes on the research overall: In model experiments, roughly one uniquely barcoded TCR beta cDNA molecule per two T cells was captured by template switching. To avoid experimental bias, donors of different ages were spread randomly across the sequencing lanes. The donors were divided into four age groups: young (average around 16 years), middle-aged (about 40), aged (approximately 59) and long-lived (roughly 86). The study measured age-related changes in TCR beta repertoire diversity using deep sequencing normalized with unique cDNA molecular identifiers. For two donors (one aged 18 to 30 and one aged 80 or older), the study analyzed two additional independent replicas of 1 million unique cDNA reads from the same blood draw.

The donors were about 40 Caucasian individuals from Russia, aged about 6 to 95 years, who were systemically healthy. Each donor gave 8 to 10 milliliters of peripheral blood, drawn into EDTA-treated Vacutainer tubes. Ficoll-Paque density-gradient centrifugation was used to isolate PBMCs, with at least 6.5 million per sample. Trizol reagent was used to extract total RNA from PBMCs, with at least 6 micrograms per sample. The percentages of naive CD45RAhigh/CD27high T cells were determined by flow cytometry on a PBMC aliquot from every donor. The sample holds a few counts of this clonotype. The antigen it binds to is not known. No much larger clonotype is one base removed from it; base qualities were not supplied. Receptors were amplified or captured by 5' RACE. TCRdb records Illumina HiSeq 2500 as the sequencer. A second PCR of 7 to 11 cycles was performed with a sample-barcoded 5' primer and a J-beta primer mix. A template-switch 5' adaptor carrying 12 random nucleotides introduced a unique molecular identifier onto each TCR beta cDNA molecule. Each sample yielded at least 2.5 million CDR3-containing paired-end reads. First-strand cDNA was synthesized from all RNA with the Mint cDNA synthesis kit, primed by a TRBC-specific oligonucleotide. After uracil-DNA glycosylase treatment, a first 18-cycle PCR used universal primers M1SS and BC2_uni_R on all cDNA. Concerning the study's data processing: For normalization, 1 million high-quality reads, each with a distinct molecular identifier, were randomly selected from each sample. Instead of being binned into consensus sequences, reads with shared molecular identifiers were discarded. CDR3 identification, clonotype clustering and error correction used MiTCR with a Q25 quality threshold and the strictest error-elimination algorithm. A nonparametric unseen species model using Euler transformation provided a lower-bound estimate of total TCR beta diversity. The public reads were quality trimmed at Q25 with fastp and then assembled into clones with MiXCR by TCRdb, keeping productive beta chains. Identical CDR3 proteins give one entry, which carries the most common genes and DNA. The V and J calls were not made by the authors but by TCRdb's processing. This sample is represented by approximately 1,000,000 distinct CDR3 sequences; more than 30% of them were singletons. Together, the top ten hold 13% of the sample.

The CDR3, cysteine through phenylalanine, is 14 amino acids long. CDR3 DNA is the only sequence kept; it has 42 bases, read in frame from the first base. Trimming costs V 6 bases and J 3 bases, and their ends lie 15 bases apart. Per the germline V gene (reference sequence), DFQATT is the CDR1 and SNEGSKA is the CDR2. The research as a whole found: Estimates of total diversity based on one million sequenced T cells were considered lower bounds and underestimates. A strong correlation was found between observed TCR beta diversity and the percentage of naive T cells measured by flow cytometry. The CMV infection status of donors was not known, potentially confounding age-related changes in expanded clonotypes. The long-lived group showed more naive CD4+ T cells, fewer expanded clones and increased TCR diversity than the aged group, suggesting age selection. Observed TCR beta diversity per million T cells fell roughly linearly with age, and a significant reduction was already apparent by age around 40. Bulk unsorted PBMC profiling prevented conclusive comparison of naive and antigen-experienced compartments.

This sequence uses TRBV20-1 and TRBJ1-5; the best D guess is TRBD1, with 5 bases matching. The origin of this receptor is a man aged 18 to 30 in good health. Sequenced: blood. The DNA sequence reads TGCAGTGCGGGGAAGGGGCCCCCCAATCAGCCCCAGCATTTT. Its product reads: CSAGKGPPNQPQHF.